Included here is one T cell receptor (beta chain) sequence, with context. Its antigen remains unknown. These data come from a study of Ad26.COV2.S vaccination and SARS-CoV-2 variants. Whole-study context: The Ad26.COV2.S arm of the COV1001 trial was where the donor was placed.

Measured with immunoSEQ multiplex PCR; TCRdb has only the in-frame clones, and not every one. The sample yields 510,000 or so clones, around 88% seen once. The treatment was: around 19 received Ad26.COV2.S at low or high dose, single or two shots; roughly five received placebo; per-sample allocation not given. Sampling was done on day 63 after the first vaccine or placebo injection. Its platform was an Ad26 vector, and its expressed antigen was Wuhan-strain SARS-CoV-2 spike. Overall study findings and caveats: Placebo recipients had lower spike-specific TCR breadth than vaccine recipients.

The V and J ends lost 1 base and 8 bases respectively, with 12 bases between them. Looked up from germline, CDR1 is SGHTS and CDR2 is YDEGEE. The CDR3 sequence is 13 residues long. V is TRBV5-8 and J is TRBJ1-2; D unclear. The source of this sequence is a person aged 18 to 59 who received the Ad26.COV2.S COVID-19 vaccine or a placebo. The material sequenced was peripheral blood, taken in a trial of Ad26.COV2.S vaccine versus placebo. The CDR3 sequence: CASSLSLGRGYTF. The CDR3 DNA follows: TGTGCCAGCAGCTTGAGCCTGGGCCGGGGCTACACCTTC.